These T cell receptor beta chains were read from a single sample in a study of blood T cell repertoires in COVID-19. Using immunoSEQ multiplex PCR, the repertoire was profiled, and TCRdb retains in-frame clones only, with some absent. The sample lists over 200,000 clones, more than 85% occurring once. Sequencing was done on a sample of peripheral blood. These receptors all stem from a person aged 18 to 35 with COVID-19, enrolled during active disease. The CDR3 runs from the conserved cysteine through the conserved F or W. The order of the fields is J gene, V gene, clone size, D gene, CDR3 DNA, CDR3 protein. D genes are given only for firm matches. Some rows have no size entry. The others give once, few or many, or a class for an expanded clone.

j_gene: TRBJ1-5
v_gene: TRBV7-2
abundance: -
d_gene: TRBD1
CDR3nt: TGTGCCAGCAGCACCGACAGGGTATATCAGCCCCAGCATTTT
CDR3aa: CASSTDRVYQPQHF

j_gene: TRBJ2-5
v_gene: TRBV14
abundance: -
d_gene: TRBD2
CDR3nt: TGTGCCAGCAGCCAAGAAACTAGCGGGAGTAGGGAGACCCAGTACTTC
CDR3aa: CASSQETSGSRETQYF

j_gene: TRBJ1-4
v_gene: TRBV19
abundance: once
d_gene: -
CDR3nt: TGTGCCAGTAGTATCGACAGTCTTAATGAAAAACTGTTTTTT
CDR3aa: CASSIDSLNEKLFF

j_gene: TRBJ2-1
v_gene: TRBV13
abundance: -
d_gene: TRBD2
CDR3nt: TGTGCCAGCAGCCCGACTAGCGGGAGTTTCGATGAGCAGTTCTTC
CDR3aa: CASSPTSGSFDEQFF

j_gene: TRBJ1-1
v_gene: TRBV19
abundance: -
d_gene: TRBD1
CDR3nt: TGTGCCAGTAGTCTTCGGACAGGTAACACTGAAGCTTTCTTT
CDR3aa: CASSLRTGNTEAFF

j_gene: TRBJ2-1
v_gene: TRBV7-2
abundance: -
d_gene: TRBD2
CDR3nt: TGTGCCAGCAGCTTTTCGGGACTAGCGGGAAATGAGCAGTTCTTC
CDR3aa: CASSFSGLAGNEQFF

j_gene: TRBJ2-3
v_gene: TRBV20-1
abundance: -
d_gene: -
CDR3nt: TGCAGTGCTAGTGGAGACGGGGTCACAGATACGCAGTATTTT
CDR3aa: CSASGDGVTDTQYF

j_gene: TRBJ2-1
v_gene: TRBV5-5
abundance: -
d_gene: TRBD2
CDR3nt: TGTGCCAGCACCCCCTTAGCGGGGAGGGTATACAATGAGCAGTTCTTC
CDR3aa: CASTPLAGRVYNEQFF

j_gene: TRBJ2-5
v_gene: TRBV7-9
abundance: -
d_gene: TRBD1
CDR3nt: TGTGCCAGCAGCGAGAGGGGACAGGGGGATCAAGAGACCCAGTACTTC
CDR3aa: CASSERGQGDQETQYF

j_gene: TRBJ2-7
v_gene: TRBV7-6
abundance: -
d_gene: TRBD2
CDR3nt: TGTGCCAGCAGCGTTGGACTAGCGGATTTCTACGAGCAGTACTTC
CDR3aa: CASSVGLADFYEQYF

j_gene: TRBJ1-1
v_gene: TRBV19
abundance: -
d_gene: TRBD1
CDR3nt: TGTGCCAGCTTCCTTGGCACAGGGGGCACTGAAGCTTTCTTT
CDR3aa: CASFLGTGGTEAFF

j_gene: TRBJ2-2
v_gene: TRBV19
abundance: -
d_gene: -
CDR3nt: TGTGCCAGTAGTGCTGGACAGAACACCGGGGAGCTGTTTTTT
CDR3aa: CASSAGQNTGELFF

j_gene: TRBJ1-2
v_gene: TRBV6-5
abundance: -
d_gene: TRBD1
CDR3nt: TGTGCCAGCAGGGCCGGGACAGGGGCGTATGGCTACACCTTC
CDR3aa: CASRAGTGAYGYTF

j_gene: TRBJ1-5
v_gene: TRBV5-6
abundance: -
d_gene: TRBD1
CDR3nt: TGTGCCAGCAGCTTAGGGACAGGGGTTGATCAGCCCCAGCATTTT
CDR3aa: CASSLGTGVDQPQHF

j_gene: TRBJ2-1
v_gene: TRBV27
abundance: -
d_gene: TRBD2
CDR3nt: TGTGCCAGCAGTTTAATAGCTAGCGGGGGCAGGGGGCAGTTCTTC
CDR3aa: CASSLIASGGRGQFF

j_gene: TRBJ2-7
v_gene: TRBV5-1
abundance: -
d_gene: TRBD1
CDR3nt: TGCGCCAGCACCCGGACAGGGAGCTCCTACGAGCAGTACTTC
CDR3aa: CASTRTGSSYEQYF

j_gene: TRBJ2-3
v_gene: TRBV2
abundance: -
d_gene: -
CDR3nt: TGTGCCAGCAGTGAGAGGGCGACTAGCACAGATACGCAGTATTTT
CDR3aa: CASSERATSTDTQYF

j_gene: TRBJ1-2
v_gene: TRBV7-9
abundance: -
d_gene: -
CDR3nt: TGTGCCAGCACCCCCACAGCAAACTATGGCTACACCTTC
CDR3aa: CASTPTANYGYTF

j_gene: TRBJ1-6
v_gene: TRBV5-4
abundance: -
d_gene: -
CDR3nt: TGTGCCAGCAGCTTGGGGGACACCTATAATTCACCCCTCCACTTT
CDR3aa: CASSLGDTYNSPLHF

j_gene: TRBJ2-2
v_gene: TRBV9
abundance: -
d_gene: -
CDR3nt: TGTGCCAGCAGCGCACAGTCGAACACCGGGGAGCTGTTTTTT
CDR3aa: CASSAQSNTGELFF

j_gene: TRBJ2-1
v_gene: TRBV30
abundance: -
d_gene: -
CDR3nt: TGTGCCTGGAGTGTAGCCAGGGGGGACAATGAGCAGTTCTTC
CDR3aa: CAWSVARGDNEQFF

j_gene: TRBJ1-1
v_gene: TRBV9
abundance: few
d_gene: -
CDR3nt: TGTGCCAGCAGCTCCTCGGTGAACACTGAAGCTTTCTTT
CDR3aa: CASSSSVNTEAFF

j_gene: TRBJ2-3
v_gene: TRBV24-1
abundance: -
d_gene: -
CDR3nt: TGTGCCACCAGTTCGGTCGTCACAGATACGCAGTATTTT
CDR3aa: CATSSVVTDTQYF

j_gene: TRBJ2-3
v_gene: TRBV7-9
abundance: -
d_gene: TRBD2
CDR3nt: TGTGCCAGCAGCTATGGGGCCGGGACTAGTGAGGAGTATTTT
CDR3aa: CASSYGAGTSEEYF

j_gene: TRBJ2-7
v_gene: TRBV2
abundance: -
d_gene: TRBD1
CDR3nt: TGTGCCAGCACCCCCCCACAGGGGACCTCCTACGAGCAGTACTTC
CDR3aa: CASTPPQGTSYEQYF

j_gene: TRBJ2-2
v_gene: TRBV13
abundance: once
d_gene: TRBD2
CDR3nt: TGTGCCAGCAGCGCGGCCGGACTAGCAGAGAACACCGGGGAGCTGTTTTTT
CDR3aa: CASSAAGLAENTGELFF

j_gene: TRBJ2-1
v_gene: TRBV2
abundance: -
d_gene: -
CDR3nt: TGTGCCAGCAGTGAAGCGCTGGAGGCCCCAGCGTCCTACAATGAGCAGTTCTTC
CDR3aa: CASSEALEAPASYNEQFF

j_gene: TRBJ2-1
v_gene: TRBV27
abundance: -
d_gene: TRBD1
CDR3nt: TGTGCCAGCAAGCAGCGGAATGGACAGGTGGCGTCCAATGAGCAGTTCTTC
CDR3aa: CASKQRNGQVASNEQFF

j_gene: TRBJ2-2
v_gene: TRBV2
abundance: -
d_gene: -
CDR3nt: TGTGCCAGCAGCACGGGACTTCTTAACACCGGGGAGCTGTTTTTT
CDR3aa: CASSTGLLNTGELFF

j_gene: TRBJ1-1
v_gene: TRBV7-2
abundance: once
d_gene: -
CDR3nt: TGTGCCAGCAGCCTCAGGGTGTTTAACACTGAAGCTTTCTTT
CDR3aa: CASSLRVFNTEAFF

j_gene: TRBJ2-2
v_gene: TRBV24-1
abundance: once
d_gene: TRBD2
CDR3nt: TGTGCCACCAGTGACCCTGGGACTAGGGCGAACACCGGGGAGCTGTTTTTT
CDR3aa: CATSDPGTRANTGELFF

j_gene: TRBJ2-3
v_gene: TRBV5-4
abundance: -
d_gene: -
CDR3nt: TGTGCCAGCAGCTATTGGGGAGAGAGAGAGGATACGCAGTATTTT
CDR3aa: CASSYWGEREDTQYF

j_gene: TRBJ2-7
v_gene: TRBV6-6
abundance: once
d_gene: TRBD1
CDR3nt: TGTGCCAGCAGACGACGACAGGGGGCGTCGGAGCAGTACTTC
CDR3aa: CASRRRQGASEQYF

j_gene: TRBJ2-3
v_gene: TRBV28
abundance: -
d_gene: TRBD2
CDR3nt: TGTGCCAGCTTTTCTATCCCAATAGCGGGGGGCCCCGGGGGGCAGTATTTT
CDR3aa: CASFSIPIAGGPGGQYF

j_gene: TRBJ1-2
v_gene: TRBV29-1
abundance: -
d_gene: TRBD1
CDR3nt: TGCAGCGTAGGGACAGGGGTAAACTATGGCTACACCTTC
CDR3aa: CSVGTGVNYGYTF

j_gene: TRBJ2-7
v_gene: TRBV6-2/TRBV6-3
abundance: -
d_gene: -
CDR3nt: TGTGCCAGCAGTTACTCAAGTTGGGTAGCGGTCGAACCCGGGGAGCAGTACTTC
CDR3aa: CASSYSSWVAVEPGEQYF

j_gene: TRBJ2-7
v_gene: TRBV5-1
abundance: -
d_gene: -
CDR3nt: TGCGCCAGCAGCCGAGGACGGGACTCCTACGAGCAGTACTTC
CDR3aa: CASSRGRDSYEQYF

j_gene: TRBJ2-2
v_gene: TRBV5-4
abundance: -
d_gene: -
CDR3nt: TGTGCCAGCAGCTTGGGAAACAGGGACACCGGGGAGCTGTTTTTT
CDR3aa: CASSLGNRDTGELFF